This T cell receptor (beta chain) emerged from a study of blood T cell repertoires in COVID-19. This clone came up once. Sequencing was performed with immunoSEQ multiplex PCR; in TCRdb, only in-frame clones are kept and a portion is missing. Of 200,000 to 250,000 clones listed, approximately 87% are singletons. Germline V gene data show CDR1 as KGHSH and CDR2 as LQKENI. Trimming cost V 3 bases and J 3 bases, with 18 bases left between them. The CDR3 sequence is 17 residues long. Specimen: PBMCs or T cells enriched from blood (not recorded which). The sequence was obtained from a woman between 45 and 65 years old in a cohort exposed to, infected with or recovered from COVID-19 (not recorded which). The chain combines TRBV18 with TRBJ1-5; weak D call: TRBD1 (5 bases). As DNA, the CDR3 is TGTGCCAGCTCACCGCCTGGGGGGGGGAAGCTCAATCAGCCCCAGCATTTT. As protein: CASSPPGGGKLNQPQHF.